This paragraph covers one TCR beta chain sequence. The sample originates from a study of T cell changes during pregnancy in multiple sclerosis. The V gene's germline CDR1 is SEHNR and CDR2 FQNEAQ (reference sequence). This CDR3 has 14 residues. With 1 base removed from V and 0 bases from J, the gap between germline ends came to 6 bases. Clones were sequenced by immunoSEQ multiplex PCR, and TCRdb holds only the in-frame ones, with some missing. The sample shows approximately 59,000 clones, under 95% of them seen only once. The clonotype was recovered from a female donor in good health, enrolled as a control in a pregnancy study. The material sequenced was peripheral blood, taken in the third trimester of pregnancy. This rearrangement joins TRBV7-9 to TRBJ1-2, with a weak D call TRBD1 (6 bases). The CDR3 loop reads CASSLGQANYGYTF. CDR3 nucleotide sequence: TGTGCCAGCAGCTTAGGACAGGCTAACTATGGCTACACCTTC.